The subject of this entry is one T cell receptor (beta chain). The antigen is undetermined. Mismatch with germline at one junction end may stem from a read error. Together with a sample-barcoded 5' primer, a J-beta primer mix was included in a second PCR lasting roughly 6 to 12 cycles. MiXCR was run by TCRdb on the 5' RACE reads, yielding one entry per CDR3 protein. The sample includes 700,000 or so distinct CDR3 sequences, approximately 40% seen only once; the top ten take around 30%. The data originate from a study of blood T cells in healthy people across ages. Looking at the study overall: Every two T cells gave about one barcoded beta molecule via template switching.

Study results and limitations: A greater number of naive CD4+ cells and higher diversity distinguished long-lived donors from aged donors.

This CDR3 contains 13 residues. The germline V gene has CDR1 SQVTM and CDR2 ANQGSEA. The rearrangement uses TRBV29-1 and TRBJ2-1, with D unclear. Sequencing used blood. The receptor's source is a man older than 75 in good health. The CDR3 reads CSVADGFYNERFF. The CDR3 nucleotides read TGCAGCGTTGCGGACGGTTTCTACAATGAGCGGTTCTTC.